This TCR beta chain came from a study of CXCR3-negative and CXCR3-positive naive CD8 T cells. Points from the study as a whole: When CXCR3-positive naive cells were set against CXCR3-negative naive cells, the former had more hydrophobic TRB CDR3s.

As regards this clonotype: What it recognizes is unknown.

Germline V CDR1 and CDR2: SNHLY, FYNNEI. The CDR3 is 15 residues long. Triplicate sorts, around 300,000 cells apiece, were made for each CD8+ T cell subset. A CD45RO-CCR7+CD27+CD95- phenotype identified naive CD8+ T cells. UMI-labeled 5' RACE TRB cDNA libraries were prepared from the cells. TCRdb re-called the 5' RACE reads and catalogs CDR3 proteins one per entry, DNA excluded. The listing contains about 57,000 distinct CDR3 sequences. V usage is TRBV2 and J usage is TRBJ2-1; TCRdb's assignment of TRBD1 cannot be checked, as there is no DNA. Material: naive CXCR3+ CD8+ T cells from blood. Stated subset: CD45RO-CCR7+CD27+CD95- naive CD8+ T cells expressing CXCR3 (TNR3+). The TCR was taken from a human donor in good health. Some clones in this sample may be carry-over from other donors' samples. The chain's CDR3 is CASSGTHEPYNEQFF.